Shown below are 24 T cell receptor beta chains from a single sample sequenced in a study of T cells after yellow fever vaccination. TCRdb re-derived calls from the 5' RACE reads in MiXCR, one entry per CDR3 protein. Of approximately 58,000 distinct CDR3 sequences listed, approximately 6% are singletons. The sequences come from PBMCs, either bulk or a sorted T-cell subset (CD4+, CD8+, memory, or dextramer-sorted; not recorded which), collected on the day of the yellow fever booster vaccination. The source is a man aged 18-30 years who received the YFV17D yellow fever vaccine.

The rearrangement uses TRBV18 and TRBJ2-7; maybe TRBD1 (6 bases). Germline loops: CDR1 KGHSH, CDR2 LQKENI. V lost 0 bases and J lost 3, with 9 bases in between. The CDR3 is 14 amino acids. The CDR3 DNA follows: TGTGCCAGCTCACCACCTAACAGGGACTACGAGCAGTACTTC. It encodes CASSPPNRDYEQYF.

Ten or more counts support this clonotype. The genes are TRBV7-3 and TRBJ2-1; the D is unclear. This CDR3 is 14 amino acids long. Germline assignment: CDR1 SGHTA and CDR2 FQGTGA. With 3 bases removed from V and 10 bases from J, the gap between germline ends came to 16 bases. The CDR3 region is CASSLYRGVGEQFF. CDR3 nucleotides: TGTGCCAGCAGCTTGTACAGAGGAGTCGGGGAGCAGTTCTTC. The full variable domain, its missing parts supplied by reference TRBV7-3 and TRBJ2-1, is GAGVSQTPSNKVTEKGKYVELRCDPISGHTALYWYRQSLGQGPEFLIYFQGTGAADDSGLPNDRFFAVRPEGSVSTLKIQRTERGDSAVYLCASSLYRGVGEQFFGPGTRLTVL.

This clonotype was recorded at least ten times. V gene TRBV6-1 combines with J gene TRBJ2-7; D is perhaps TRBD2 (6 bases). The CDR3 sequence is 14 residues long. Trimming shortened V by 5 bases and J by 5 bases, and 16 bases separated the two germline ends. Germline values: CDR1 MNHNS, CDR2 SASEGT. CDR3 region: CASSLLGTFNEQYV. For the CDR3, the DNA is TGTGCCAGCAGTCTCCTCGGGACTTTCAACGAGCAGTACGTC.

Concerning this clonotype: It may be a read error: a sequence one base away is much more abundant. The chain uses TRBV24-1 and TRBJ2-3; perhaps TRBD2 as D (7 bases). Germline V gene lookup returns CDR1 KGHDR and CDR2 SFDVKD. This CDR3 region has 15 residues. The CDR3 DNA reads TGTGCCACCGGTGATTTGGGGGGGCGCACAGATACGCAGTATTTT. It translates to CATGDLGGRTDTQYF.

Ten or more counts support this clonotype. This chain joins TRBV12-3 or TRBV12-4 and TRBJ1-5; the D is unclear. V lost 2 bases and J lost 7, with 15 bases in between. The CDR3 contains 15 residues. CDR3 protein: CASSLQVASGQPQHF. CDR3 nucleotide sequence: TGTGCCAGCAGTTTACAAGTAGCGTCGGGGCAGCCCCAGCATTTT.

The chain links TRBV5-1 to TRBJ2-2, with TRBD2 matching over 13 bases. Germline-derived CDR1 and CDR2 are SGHRS and YFSETQ. V shed 2 bases and J 3 bases; nucleotides not matched to a gene: 10. The CDR3 has 19 residues. CDR3 in amino acids: CASSFPNRTSGGYTGELFF. CDR3 DNA sequence: TGCGCCAGCAGCTTTCCCAACCGGACTAGCGGGGGTTACACCGGGGAGCTGTTTTTT.

The V gene is TRBV6-2 or TRBV6-3, the J gene TRBJ2-5; D unclear. V lost 5 bases, J lost 5 bases, and 15 bases lay in between. The CDR3 contains 14 residues. Germline CDR1 MNHEY, CDR2 SVGEGT. The CDR3 DNA sequence: TGTGCCAGCAGTGAACTCAGGTTCCGGGAGACCCAGTACTTC. This translates into CASSELRFRETQYF.

The chain recombines TRBV5-6 with TRBJ2-2; D may correspond to TRBD1 or TRBD2 (5 bases each). The germline V gene has CDR1 SGHDT and CDR2 YYEEEE. The CDR3 length is 18 residues. V was trimmed by 0 bases and J by 6 bases, leaving 21 bases between them. The CDR3: CASSLASSWDPTAGELFF. The CDR3 region has the DNA TGTGCCAGCAGCTTGGCCTCCTCGTGGGACCCCACTGCCGGGGAGCTGTTTTTT.

The chain couples TRBV19 to TRBJ1-2, with D hard to call. Looked up from germline, CDR1 is LNHDA and CDR2 is SQIVND (reference sequence). V shed 7 bases and J shed 7 bases, with 13 bases lying between them. CDR3 length: 12 residues. As DNA, the CDR3 is TGTGCCAGTAATGTTCCGGCCGCTGGCTACACCTTC. It yields the protein CASNVPAAGYTF.

This clonotype was detected only a few times. The chain is built from TRBV12-3 or TRBV12-4 and TRBJ1-1; no reliable D call. The germline V and J ends were trimmed by 7 bases and 1 base, with 16 bases remaining between them. The CDR3 is made up of 15 amino acids. The CDR3 is CASTSLGVGNTEAFF. CDR3 nucleotide sequence: TGTGCCAGCACCTCGCTTGGGGTTGGGAACACTGAAGCTTTCTTT.

This clonotype was observed at least ten times. The gene calls are TRBV29-1 and TRBJ1-2; D is ambiguous. This CDR3 region has 13 residues. Per germline, CDR1 SQVTM and CDR2 ANQGSEA. The germline V and J ends were trimmed by 7 bases and 8 bases, with 20 bases remaining between them. The CDR3 region is CSALSGAYQGYTF. The CDR3 DNA reads as TGCAGCGCCCTCAGCGGCGCCTATCAGGGCTACACCTTC.

This clonotype was recorded a few times. The chain uses TRBV20-1 and TRBJ1-3; no clear D. CDR1 and CDR2 from the germline V gene are DFQATT and SNEGSKA (reference sequence). CDR3 length: 14 amino acids. Trimming removed 0 bases from V and 0 bases from J, with 6 bases in between. Here the CDR3 reads CSAREETSGNTIYF. The CDR3, as DNA: TGCAGTGCTAGAGAAGAAACCTCTGGAAACACCATATATTTT.

The V gene is TRBV5-1, the J gene TRBJ2-7; tentatively, D is TRBD1 (5 bases). The CDR3 consists of 12 residues. Germline-derived CDR1 and CDR2 are SGHRS and YFSETQ. Trimming removed 1 base at V and 7 bases at J, with 9 bases between. In DNA, the CDR3 is TGCGCCAGCAGCTTGCCAGGGCTAGAGCAGTACTTC. This codes for CASSLPGLEQYF.

This clonotype was counted at least ten times. CDR3 DNA sequence: TGCAGCGTGAAACTGAACACTGAAGCTTTCTTT. It yields the protein CSVKLNTEAFF. V usage is TRBV29-1 and J usage is TRBJ1-1; D remains unclear. This CDR3 spans 11 amino acids. V was clipped by 6 bases and J by 0 bases, with 5 bases between them. The germline gives CDR1 SQVTM, CDR2 ANQGSEA.

This clonotype showed up many times. The CDR3 protein is CASSEGNSGANVLTF. The DNA of the CDR3 is TGTGCCAGCAGTGAAGGAAACTCTGGGGCCAACGTCCTGACTTTC. V gene TRBV2 combines with J gene TRBJ2-6; D not certain. The ends were cut back, 1 base at V and 0 bases at J, with 4 bases in the middle. The CDR3 loop spans 15 amino acids. Germline V gene lookup returns CDR1 SNHLY and CDR2 FYNNEI.

This clonotype was observed at least ten times. The chain uses TRBV5-1 and TRBJ2-3; possibly TRBD1 or TRBD2 for D (6 bases each). Trimming cost V 6 bases and J 1 base, with 12 bases left between them. From germline, CDR1 is SGHRS and CDR2 YFSETQ. This CDR3 is built from 14 residues. As DNA, the CDR3 is TGCGCCAGCATAAAGGGGGGCGGCACAGATACGCAGTATTTT. Amino acids: CASIKGGGTDTQYF.

A few counts support this clonotype. The rearrangement uses TRBV7-2 and TRBJ2-1, with TRBD2 identical over 10 bases. V was clipped by 3 bases and J by 10 bases; unmatched bases: 9. Germline V CDR1 and CDR2: SGHTA, FQGNSA. CDR3 length: 15 amino acids. The CDR3 DNA is TGTGCCAGCAGCTTTCTAAGCGGGGGGGCCCCGGAGCAGTTCTTC. Amino acid sequence: CASSFLSGGAPEQFF.

This clonotype was seen at least ten times. The chain joins TRBV20-1 to TRBJ2-5, with 9 bases fitting TRBD1. CDR1 is DFQATT, CDR2 SNEGSKA, per germline (reference sequence). The CDR3 runs 16 residues. V shed 0 bases and J 7 bases; nucleotides not matched to a gene: 12. The CDR3 region is CSARDPKNRGPGTQYF. The DNA for the CDR3 is TGCAGTGCTAGAGACCCCAAAAACAGGGGGCCGGGGACCCAGTACTTC.

This clonotype has a handful of counts. The chain uses TRBV7-2 and TRBJ2-3, with 9 positions matching TRBD2. There are 18 residues in the CDR3. V shed 0 bases, J shed 2 bases, and the junction held 9 bases outside the gene matches. CDR1 is SGHTA and CDR2 is FQGNSA in the germline V gene. The CDR3 spells CASSLAPRLAEITDTQYF. CDR3 bases: TGTGCCAGCAGCTTAGCGCCTCGACTAGCGGAGATCACAGATACGCAGTATTTT.

This clonotype came up a few times. This chain joins TRBV5-6 and TRBJ2-7, with D unclear. This CDR3 spans 12 amino acids. CDR1 is SGHDT and CDR2 is YYEEEE in the germline V gene. V was pared by 2 bases and J by 2 bases, with 5 bases between. As DNA, the CDR3 is TGTGCCAGCAGCTTTCGCGCCTACGAGCAGTACTTC. It translates to CASSFRAYEQYF.

This clonotype was counted only a few times. One junction end disagrees with the germline gene, perhaps due to a read error. The chain recombines TRBV7-3 with TRBJ2-2; 9 nucleotides agree with TRBD2. This CDR3 region has 16 residues. Per the germline V gene, CDR1 is SGHTA and CDR2 is FQGTGA. The chain's CDR3 is CASSPQGLARPGELFF. CDR3 in DNA: TGTGCCAGCAGCCCCCAGGGACTAGCACGTCCCGGGGAACTGTTTTTT.

This clonotype has at least ten counts. This chain connects TRBV28 to TRBJ2-1; no definite D call. This CDR3 spans 11 amino acids. Germline V gene lookup returns CDR1 MDHEN and CDR2 SYDVKM. The ends were cut back, 2 bases at V and 8 bases at J, with 4 bases in the middle. The CDR3 bases are TGTGCCAGCAGTTTAAGGTATGAGCAGTTCTTC. Amino acids: CASSLRYEQFF.

This clonotype was counted a few times. This chain joins TRBV5-1 and TRBJ1-2; 10 bases agree with TRBD1. With V trimmed by 4 bases and J by 4 bases, 10 bases remained unmatched. The CDR3 has 16 residues. Germline CDR1 reads SGHRS; CDR2 reads YFSETQ. In DNA form, the CDR3 reads TGCGCCAGCAGCCTCCAGCGGACAGGGGGGGGCTATGGCTACACCTTC. This translates into CASSLQRTGGGYGYTF.

This clonotype has a handful of counts. The chain has TRBV7-2 and TRBJ2-3; the D is unclear. Germline CDR1 is SGHTA and CDR2 is FQGNSA. V was shortened by 0 bases and J by 2 bases, with 27 bases between the two germline ends. The CDR3 spans 21 residues. DNA for the CDR3: TGTGCCAGCAGCTTAGCGCGAGCAGGCCCATCATCGTTGTGGACCACAGATACGCAGTATTTT. It yields the protein CASSLARAGPSSLWTTDTQYF. Combining the CDR3 with reference TRBV7-2 and TRBJ2-3 gives the whole variable domain GAGVSQSPSNKVTEKGKDVELRCDPISGHTALYWYRQSLGQGLEFLIYFQGNSAPDKSGLPSDRFSAERTGGSVSTLTIQRTQQEDSAVYLCASSLARAGPSSLWTTDTQYFGPGTRLTVL.